Sequencing of this T cell receptor beta chain was carried out in a study of cytomegalovirus exposure and HLA in healthy donors. Primers for the PCR totalled 60 Vbeta and 13 Jbeta. This table comes from immunoSEQ multiplex PCR, and its TCRdb copy is limited to in-frame clones, with some not included. This table holds around 190,000 clones, 70% to 90% found once. Study-wide findings and caveats: The authors confirmed in vitro that three CMV-associated chains were specific for CMV antigens. A later analysis found common viral pathogens apparently linked to several of the most significant clusters.

Comment on this clone: Its specificity is unknown.

The length of the CDR3 is 13 residues. CDR1 and CDR2 (germline): SGHRS, YFSETQ. V lost 5 bases and J 0 bases, leaving 5 bases between the germline ends. The TCR originated in a woman aged 18-29 years in good health and CMV-seronegative. The sequencing sample was made of PBMCs. The chain recombines TRBV5-1 with TRBJ1-4; D not resolved. CDR3 sequence (DNA): TGCGCCAGCAGGACTACAACTAATGAAAAACTGTTTTTT. It encodes CASRTTTNEKLFF.